This TCR beta chain was sequenced in a study of T cell responses to AZD1222 COVID-19 vaccine. Study-level results: Scientists sampled the repertoires only once the peak T cell response had passed. Spike-specific TCR repertoires showed rising breadth and depth after two AZD1222 doses. Clonal diversity was possibly underestimated; the donors were predominantly white British and more often female.

V was trimmed by 3 bases and J by 5 bases, leaving 17 bases between them. The CDR3 has 15 amino acids. Germline CDR1 is SGHRS and CDR2 is YFSETQ. In regard to this clone: The antigen remains undetermined.

The protocol was immunoSEQ multiplex PCR, while the TCRdb copy is restricted to in-frame clones and leaves out a portion. The table lists 95,000 to 110,000 clones, around nine tenths of them singletons, with over 6.5% in the top ten. The sequence was obtained from an adult in good health. The rearrangement links TRBV5-1 to TRBJ2-5, with D tentatively TRBD2 (6 bases). Sample: peripheral blood, taken on day 0 of AZD1222 vaccination. The CDR3 nucleotides are TGCGCCAGCAGCTCAGGGCTAGCGACCTACGAGACCCAGTACTTC. Its translation is CASSSGLATYETQYF.